This T cell receptor beta chain was recovered during a study of T cells after yellow fever vaccination. One entry per CDR3 protein results from TCRdb running MiXCR on the 5' RACE reads. This table holds 300,000 to 400,000 distinct CDR3 sequences, under 15% found once. The CDR3 is 15 amino acids. The ends were cut back, 8 bases at V and 2 bases at J, with 18 bases in the middle. In germline, CDR1 is LGHDT, CDR2 YNNKEL (reference sequence). This clonotype was seen a handful of times. The receptor was isolated from a man younger than 35 who received the YFV17D yellow fever vaccine. The chain combines TRBV3-1 with TRBJ1-2; D not certain. Material: CD4+ T cells sorted from PBMCs, obtained 15 days after the yellow fever booster vaccination. This CDR3 is CASGSRTAPNYGYTF. CDR3 in DNA: TGTGCCAGCGGTTCGAGAACAGCCCCAAACTATGGCTACACCTTC.